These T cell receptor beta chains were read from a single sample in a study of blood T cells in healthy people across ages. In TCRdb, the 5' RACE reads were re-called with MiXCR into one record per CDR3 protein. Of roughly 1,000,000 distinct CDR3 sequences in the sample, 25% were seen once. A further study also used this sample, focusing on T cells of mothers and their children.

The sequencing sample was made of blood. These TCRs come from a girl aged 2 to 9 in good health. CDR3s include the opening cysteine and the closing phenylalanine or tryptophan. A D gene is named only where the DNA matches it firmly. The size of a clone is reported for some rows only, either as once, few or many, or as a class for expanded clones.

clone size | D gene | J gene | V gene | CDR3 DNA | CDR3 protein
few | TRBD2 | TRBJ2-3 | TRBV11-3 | TGTGCCAGCAGCTTAGTTCCTAGCGGGGGGCGTTCGGGTACGCAGTATTTT | CASSLVPSGGRSGTQYF
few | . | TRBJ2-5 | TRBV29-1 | TGCAGCGTGGTGGATAACCAAGAGACCCAGTACTTC | CSVVDNQETQYF
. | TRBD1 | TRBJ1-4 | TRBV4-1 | TGCGCCAGCAGCCAAGGGACCACTGGGACAGGGCGGGAAAAACTGTTTTTT | CASSQGTTGTGREKLFF
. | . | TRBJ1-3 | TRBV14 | TGTGCCCGCCCAGGTGGAAACACCATATATTTT | CARPGGNTIYF
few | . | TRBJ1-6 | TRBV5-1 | TGCGCCAGCAGCTTTCGGGCAGCGTTTAATTCACCCCTCCACTTT | CASSFRAAFNSPLHF
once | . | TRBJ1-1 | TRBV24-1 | TGTGCCACCAGTAGCGGAGGGTACACTGAAGCTTTCTTT | CATSSGGYTEAFF
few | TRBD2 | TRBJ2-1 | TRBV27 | TGTGCCAGCAGTCCTTCAGCGGGAGTAACCTACAATGAGCAGTTCTTC | CASSPSAGVTYNEQFF
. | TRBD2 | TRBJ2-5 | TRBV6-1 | TGTGCCAGCAGTGATCCGACTAGCGGGAGTCATGGGGAGACCCAGTACTTC | CASSDPTSGSHGETQYF
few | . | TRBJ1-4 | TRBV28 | TGTGCCAGCAGGCTACAGGGACTTAATGAAGAACTGTTTTTT | CASRLQGLNEELFF
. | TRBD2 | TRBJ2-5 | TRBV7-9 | TGTGCCAGCAGCTACTTTCTAGCGGGAGGGGAGACCCAGTACTTC | CASSYFLAGGETQYF
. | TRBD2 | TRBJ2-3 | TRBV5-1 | TGCGCCAGCAATGCGGGAGGGCTATCCGATACGCAGTATTTT | CASNAGGLSDTQYF
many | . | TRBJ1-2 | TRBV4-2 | TGTGCCAGCAGCCAAGATAGGGGCTACACCTTC | CASSQDRGYTF
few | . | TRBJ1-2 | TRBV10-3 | TGTGCCATCAGTGAGCAAGCCTCTGCGGGCTTGGGCGGCTACACCTTC | CAISEQASAGLGGYTF
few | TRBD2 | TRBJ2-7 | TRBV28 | TGTGCCAGCAGTCCCGACAGGACTAGCGGGAGGGGCGAGCAGTACTTC | CASSPDRTSGRGEQYF
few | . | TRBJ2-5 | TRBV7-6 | TGTGCCAGCAGCTTAGTGTCGAGGGGCCCGAAGACCCAGTACTTC | CASSLVSRGPKTQYF
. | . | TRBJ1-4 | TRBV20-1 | TGCAGTGCTAGAGAGCCCCTTTATGAAAAACTGTTCTTT | CSAREPLYEKLFF
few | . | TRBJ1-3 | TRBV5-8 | TGTGCCAGCAGCCCCACCTTTACAGGGAAAGAAAGTGGAAACACCATATATTTT | CASSPTFTGKESGNTIYF
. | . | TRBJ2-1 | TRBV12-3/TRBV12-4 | TGTGCCAGCAGTTTACAGAGCGGGGACATCAATGAGCAGTTCTTC | CASSLQSGDINEQFF
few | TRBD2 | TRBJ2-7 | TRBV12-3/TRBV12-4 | TGTGCCAGCAGCTCCGATTGGGGCGGGAGAGTCTACGAGCAGTACTTC | CASSSDWGGRVYEQYF
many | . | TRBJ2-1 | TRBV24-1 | TGTGCCACCAGTGATGGCCCAGGTGAATACGTGTTCTTC | CATSDGPGEYVFF